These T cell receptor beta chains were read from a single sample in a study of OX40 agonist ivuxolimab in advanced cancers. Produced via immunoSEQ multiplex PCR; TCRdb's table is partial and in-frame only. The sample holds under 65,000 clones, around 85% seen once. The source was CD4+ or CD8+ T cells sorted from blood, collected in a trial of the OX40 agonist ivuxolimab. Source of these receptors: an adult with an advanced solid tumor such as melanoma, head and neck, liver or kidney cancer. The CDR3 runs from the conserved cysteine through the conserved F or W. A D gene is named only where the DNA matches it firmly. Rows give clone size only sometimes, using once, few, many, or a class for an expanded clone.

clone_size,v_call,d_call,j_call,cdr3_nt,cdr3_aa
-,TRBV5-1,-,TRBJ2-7,TGCGCCAGCAGGGCCCTGGGATCCGAGCAGTACTTC,CASRALGSEQYF
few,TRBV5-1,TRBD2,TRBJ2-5,TGCGCCAGCAGCGCCGGGACTAGCGCCGAGACCCAGTACTTC,CASSAGTSAETQYF
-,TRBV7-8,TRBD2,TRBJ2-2,TGTGCCAGCAGCTTAGTAGCGGGGTGGGGCACCGGGGAGCTGTTTTTT,CASSLVAGWGTGELFF
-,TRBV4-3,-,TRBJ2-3,TGCGCCAGCAGCCAAGATTCAGCTAGCACAGATACGCAGTATTTT,CASSQDSASTDTQYF
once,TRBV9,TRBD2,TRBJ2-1,TGTGCCAGCAGCGTAGTAGGGACTAGTAGGTCTGAGCAGTTCTTC,CASSVVGTSRSEQFF
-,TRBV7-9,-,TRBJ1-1,TGTGCCAGCAGCTTTGGGGGCCTGAACACTGAAGCTTTCTTT,CASSFGGLNTEAFF
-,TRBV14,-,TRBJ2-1,TGTGCCAGCAGCCGGGTCGTTTCGAATGAGCAGTTCTTC,CASSRVVSNEQFF
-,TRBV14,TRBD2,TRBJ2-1,TGTGCCAGCAGCCAAGGAAGGCGCGGGAGTAGGAGTGAGCAGTTCTTC,CASSQGRRGSRSEQFF
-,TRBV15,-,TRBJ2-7,TGTGCCACCAGCAGAGGGGACGAGGGCGCATCCTACGAGCAGTACTTC,CATSRGDEGASYEQYF
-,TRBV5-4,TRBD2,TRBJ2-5,TGTGCCAGCAGCTTTGGTGCGGGAGTAAGTGAGACCCAGTACTTC,CASSFGAGVSETQYF
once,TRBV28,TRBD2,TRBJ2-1,TGTGCCAGCAGTTTCGCGGGAGAGGTCAATGAGCAGTTCTTC,CASSFAGEVNEQFF
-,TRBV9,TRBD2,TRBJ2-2,TGTGCCAGCAGCCAATTGACTAGCGGGAACACCGGGGAGCTGTTTTTT,CASSQLTSGNTGELFF
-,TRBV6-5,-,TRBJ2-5,TGTGCCAGCAGAAGATCGGGGGGCATTCAAGAGACCCAGTACTTC,CASRRSGGIQETQYF
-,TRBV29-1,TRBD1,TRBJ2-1,TGCAGCGCCTGGAGGGGACAGGACAATGAGCAGTTCTTC,CSAWRGQDNEQFF
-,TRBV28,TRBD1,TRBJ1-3,TGTGCCAGCAGTTCGGGACAGTCAAGACCCTCTGGAAACACCATATATTTT,CASSSGQSRPSGNTIYF
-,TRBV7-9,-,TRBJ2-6,TGTGCCAGCAGACCCCGGACACGCCACACTGGGGCCAACGTCCTGACTTTC,CASRPRTRHTGANVLTF
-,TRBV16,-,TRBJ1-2,TGTGCCAGCAGCCCTCGACAGGTTTGGGACGGCTATGGCTACACCTTC,CASSPRQVWDGYGYTF
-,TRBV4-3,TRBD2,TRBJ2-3,TGCGCCAGCAGCCAAGATTCACTAGCGGGAGGCCCGAGCACAGATACGCAGTATTTT,CASSQDSLAGGPSTDTQYF
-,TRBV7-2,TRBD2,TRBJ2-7,TGTGCCAGCAGCGGGAGGGGTAGGTACGAGCAGTACTTC,CASSGRGRYEQYF
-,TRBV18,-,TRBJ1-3,TGTGCCAGCTCACCTGGACGTCCCTCTGGAAACACCATATATTTT,CASSPGRPSGNTIYF
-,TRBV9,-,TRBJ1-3,TGTGCCAGCAGCGTAGTGGAGGGGACCGGAAACACCATATATTTT,CASSVVEGTGNTIYF
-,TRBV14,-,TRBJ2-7,TGTGCCAGCAGCCCACTGGACGGGAACTACGAGCAGTACTTC,CASSPLDGNYEQYF
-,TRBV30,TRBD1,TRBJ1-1,TGTGCCTGGAGAAGGGGGCCTGTCACTGAAGCTTTCTTT,CAWRRGPVTEAFF
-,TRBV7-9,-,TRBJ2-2,TGTGCCAGCAGCTTAGAGGTCGGGGAGCTGTTTTTT,CASSLEVGELFF
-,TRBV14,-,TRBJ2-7,TGTGCCAGCAGGCCGCCGGGACCTTCTGAGAAGCAGTACTTC,CASRPPGPSEKQYF
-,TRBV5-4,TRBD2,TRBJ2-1,TGTGCCAGCAGCAAGGGGACTAGCGGTCCCCTCGACAATGAGCAGTTCTTC,CASSKGTSGPLDNEQFF
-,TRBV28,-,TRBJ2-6,TGTGCCAGCAACCAGGCGGACCTCTCTGGGGCCAACGTCCTGACTTTC,CASNQADLSGANVLTF
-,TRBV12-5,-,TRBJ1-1,TGTGCTAGTGGTTCGGGGGTCGGGAACACTGAAGCTTTCTTT,CASGSGVGNTEAFF
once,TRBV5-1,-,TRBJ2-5,TGCGCCAGCAGCCCCTGGACAGGGAGGGACCAAGAGACCCAGTACTTC,CASSPWTGRDQETQYF
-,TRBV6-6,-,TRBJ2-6,TGTGCCATCGGGGAGTCGAAGAACCCTGGGGCCAACGTCCTGACTTTC,CAIGESKNPGANVLTF
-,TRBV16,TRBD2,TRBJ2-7,TGTGCCAGCAGCCGAGAGCCGGGACTAGCGGGTGAGCAGTACTTC,CASSREPGLAGEQYF
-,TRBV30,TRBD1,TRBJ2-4,TGTGCCGGTTCCGGGACAGGTTACATTCAGTACTTC,CAGSGTGYIQYF
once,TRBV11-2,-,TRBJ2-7,TGTGCCAGCAGCTTAGGAGGTAGCTACGAGCAGTACTTC,CASSLGGSYEQYF
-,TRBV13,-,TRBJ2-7,TGTGCCAGCAGCCCCCGGGGGCGGGCCGCTCTTGAGCAGTACTTC,CASSPRGRAALEQYF
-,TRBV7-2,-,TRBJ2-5,TGTGCCAGCAGCTTAGGAGGAAGGGGGTCCCAAGAGACCCAGTACTTC,CASSLGGRGSQETQYF
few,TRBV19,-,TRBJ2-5,TGTGCCAGTAATCCGTCGGCGGGGATCCAAGAGACCCAGTACTTC,CASNPSAGIQETQYF
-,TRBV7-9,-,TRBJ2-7,TGTGCCAGCAGCCTCAACCGGAGGTGGGACTTC,CASSLNRRWDF
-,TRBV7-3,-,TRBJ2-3,TGTGCCAGCAGCCCTACTAGGGACACAGATACGCAGTATTTT,CASSPTRDTDTQYF
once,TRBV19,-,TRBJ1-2,TGTGCCAGTAACGAAAGAAACTATGGCTACACCTTC,CASNERNYGYTF
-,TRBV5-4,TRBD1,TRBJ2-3,TGTGCCAGCACTAGGGACAGGGGTGCCGATACGCAGTATTTT,CASTRDRGADTQYF